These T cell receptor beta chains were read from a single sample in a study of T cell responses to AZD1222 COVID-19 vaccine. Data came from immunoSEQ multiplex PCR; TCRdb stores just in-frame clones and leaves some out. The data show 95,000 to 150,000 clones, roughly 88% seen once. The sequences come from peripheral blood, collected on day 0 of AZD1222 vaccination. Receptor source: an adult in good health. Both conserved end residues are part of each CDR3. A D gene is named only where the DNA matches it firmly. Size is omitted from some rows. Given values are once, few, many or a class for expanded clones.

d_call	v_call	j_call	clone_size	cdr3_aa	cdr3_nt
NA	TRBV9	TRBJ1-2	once	CASSGGFADGYTF	TGTGCCAGCAGCGGGGGGTTCGCGGATGGCTACACCTTC
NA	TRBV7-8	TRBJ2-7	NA	CASTHEGAYEQYF	TGTGCCAGCACCCACGAGGGGGCCTACGAGCAGTACTTC
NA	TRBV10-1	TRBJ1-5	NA	CAIQLNQPQHF	TGCGCCATTCAGTTGAATCAGCCCCAGCATTTT
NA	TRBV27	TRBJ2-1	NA	CASKGLGNYNEQFF	TGTGCCAGCAAGGGGCTGGGCAACTACAATGAGCAGTTCTTC
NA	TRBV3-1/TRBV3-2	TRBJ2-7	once	CASSPGTDGYEQYF	TGTGCCAGCAGCCCCGGAACGGACGGATACGAGCAGTACTTC
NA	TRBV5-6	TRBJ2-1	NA	CTSSNWYNEQFF	TGTACCAGCAGCAATTGGTACAATGAGCAGTTCTTC
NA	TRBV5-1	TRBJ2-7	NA	CASSLEGSTFYEQYF	TGCGCCAGCAGCTTGGAGGGGTCTACCTTCTACGAGCAGTACTTC
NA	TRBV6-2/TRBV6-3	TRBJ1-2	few	CASSYSKGTTLFSNYGYTF	TGTGCCAGCAGTTACTCGAAGGGGACCACCCTTTTTTCAAACTATGGCTACACCTTC
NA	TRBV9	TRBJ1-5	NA	CASSVENGRTDQPQHF	TGTGCCAGCAGCGTGGAGAACGGACGGACAGATCAGCCCCAGCATTTT
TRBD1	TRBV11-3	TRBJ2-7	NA	CASSLSNRGEQYF	TGTGCCAGCAGCTTATCCAACAGGGGCGAGCAGTACTTC
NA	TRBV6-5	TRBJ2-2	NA	CASSPGTVNTGELFF	TGTGCCAGCAGTCCCGGGACTGTGAACACCGGGGAGCTGTTTTTT
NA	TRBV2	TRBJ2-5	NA	CASLGVSGTQYF	TGTGCCAGCCTGGGCGTGAGTGGGACCCAGTACTTC
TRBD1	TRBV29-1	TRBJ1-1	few	CSILASSGTGGLSHTEAFF	TGCAGCATACTCGCCTCCTCCGGGACAGGGGGCCTCTCACACACTGAAGCTTTCTTT
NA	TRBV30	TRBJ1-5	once	CAWSWTDGGPQHF	TGTGCCTGGAGTTGGACGGACGGGGGGCCCCAGCATTTT
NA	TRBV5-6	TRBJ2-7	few	CASSLVVASSSYEQYF	TGTGCCAGCAGCTTGGTAGTAGCCTCGTCGAGTTACGAGCAGTACTTC
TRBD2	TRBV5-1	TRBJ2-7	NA	CASSLGASGNYEQYF	TGCGCCAGCAGCTTGGGGGCTAGCGGGAATTACGAGCAGTACTTC
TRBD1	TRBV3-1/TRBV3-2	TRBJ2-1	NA	CASSFPGQGIRRKVF	TGTGCCAGCAGCTTCCCGGGACAGGGGATTCGGAGGAAGGTCTTC
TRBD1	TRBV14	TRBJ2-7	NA	CASSHTGDYEQYF	TGTGCCAGCAGCCACACAGGGGACTACGAGCAGTACTTC
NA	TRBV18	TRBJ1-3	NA	CASSPPSISGNTIYF	TGTGCCAGCTCACCCCCGTCGATCTCTGGAAACACCATATATTTT
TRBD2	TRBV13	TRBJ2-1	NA	CASSLGAPLVMSGGLNEQFF	TGTGCCAGCAGCTTAGGGGCCCCATTAGTGATGTCGGGGGGGCTGAATGAGCAGTTCTTC
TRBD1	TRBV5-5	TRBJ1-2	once	CASSLAGGAEDGYTF	TGTGCCAGCAGCTTAGCAGGGGGCGCTGAGGATGGCTACACCTTC
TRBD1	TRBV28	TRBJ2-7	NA	CASRSQGAGNEQYF	TGTGCCAGCAGATCACAGGGGGCGGGAAACGAGCAGTACTTC
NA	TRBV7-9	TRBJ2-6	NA	CASINSLPGANVLTF	TGTGCCAGCATTAACAGCCTCCCCGGGGCCAACGTCCTGACTTTC
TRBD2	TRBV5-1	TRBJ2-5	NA	CASSFIAGGQETQYF	TGCGCCAGCAGCTTTATAGCGGGGGGACAAGAGACCCAGTACTTC
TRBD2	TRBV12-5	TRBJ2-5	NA	CASGPGGGQETQYF	TGTGCTAGTGGCCCCGGGGGGGGACAAGAGACCCAGTACTTC
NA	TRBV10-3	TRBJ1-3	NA	CAISAIQGTGNTIYF	TGTGCCATCAGTGCAATACAGGGAACTGGAAACACCATATATTTT
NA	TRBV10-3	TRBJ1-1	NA	CAINLKNTEAFF	TGTGCCATCAACCTGAAGAACACTGAAGCTTTCTTT
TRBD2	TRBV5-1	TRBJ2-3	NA	CASSATSGGANTQYF	TGCGCCAGCAGTGCCACTAGCGGGGGGGCCAACACGCAGTATTTT
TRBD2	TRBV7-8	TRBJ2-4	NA	CASSTSSRERGGGIRVQYF	TGTGCCAGCAGCACATCATCCAGGGAGCGGGGGGGCGGAATTAGGGTTCAGTACTTC
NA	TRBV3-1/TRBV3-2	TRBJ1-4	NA	CASSQGQVVNEKLFF	TGTGCCAGCAGCCAAGGCCAGGTGGTTAATGAAAAACTGTTTTTT
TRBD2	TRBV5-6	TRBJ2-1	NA	CASSFGLAGRGNEQFF	TGTGCCAGCAGCTTCGGACTAGCGGGACGGGGCAATGAGCAGTTCTTC
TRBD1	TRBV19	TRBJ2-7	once	CASSSWTGGIDEQYF	TGTGCCAGTAGTTCCTGGACAGGGGGCATCGACGAGCAGTACTTC
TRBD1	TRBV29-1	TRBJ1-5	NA	CSVESDRGREQPQHF	TGCAGCGTCGAGAGCGACAGGGGGAGGGAGCAGCCCCAGCATTTT
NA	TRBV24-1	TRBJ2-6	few	CATSSGAGANVLTF	TGTGCCACCAGTTCTGGGGCGGGGGCCAACGTCCTGACTTTC
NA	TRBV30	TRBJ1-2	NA	CAWGLNYGYTF	TGTGCCTGGGGACTGAACTATGGCTACACCTTC
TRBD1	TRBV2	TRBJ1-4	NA	CASNRPGQANEKLFF	TGTGCCAGCAATAGACCGGGACAGGCCAATGAAAAACTGTTTTTT
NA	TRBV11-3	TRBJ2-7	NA	CASSSYHEQYF	TGTGCCAGCAGCTCCTACCACGAGCAGTACTTC